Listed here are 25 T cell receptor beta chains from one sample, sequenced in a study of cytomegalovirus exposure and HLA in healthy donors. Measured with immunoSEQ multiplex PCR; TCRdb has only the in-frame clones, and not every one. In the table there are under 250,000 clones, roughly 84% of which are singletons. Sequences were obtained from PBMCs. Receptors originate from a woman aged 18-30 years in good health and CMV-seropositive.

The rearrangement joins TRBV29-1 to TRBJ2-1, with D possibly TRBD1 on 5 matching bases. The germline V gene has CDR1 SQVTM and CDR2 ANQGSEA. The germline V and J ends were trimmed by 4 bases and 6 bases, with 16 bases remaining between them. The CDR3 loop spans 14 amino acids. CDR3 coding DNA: TGCAGCGTTGGTCTCGTATTCAGGGTCAATGAGCAGTTCTTC. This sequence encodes CSVGLVFRVNEQFF.

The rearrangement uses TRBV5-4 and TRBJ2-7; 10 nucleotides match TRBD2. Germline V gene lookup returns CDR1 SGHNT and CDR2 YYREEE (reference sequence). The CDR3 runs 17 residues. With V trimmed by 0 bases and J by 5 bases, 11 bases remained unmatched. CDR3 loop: CASSLGGPSGSRDEQYF. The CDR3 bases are TGTGCCAGCAGCTTGGGGGGGCCTAGCGGGAGTCGCGACGAGCAGTACTTC. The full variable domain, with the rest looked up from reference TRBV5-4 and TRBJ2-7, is ETGVTQSPTHLIKTRGQQVTLRCSSQSGHNTVSWYQQALGQGPQFIFQYYREEENGRGNFPPRFSGLQFPNYSSELNVNALELDDSALYLCASSLGGPSGSRDEQYFGPGTRLTVT.

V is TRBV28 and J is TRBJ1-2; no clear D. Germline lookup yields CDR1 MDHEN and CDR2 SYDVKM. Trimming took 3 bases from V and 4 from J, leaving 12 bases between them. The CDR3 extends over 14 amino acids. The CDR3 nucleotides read TGTGCCAGCAGTTTGGGCGGGCAGGTCTATGGCTACACCTTC. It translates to CASSLGGQVYGYTF.

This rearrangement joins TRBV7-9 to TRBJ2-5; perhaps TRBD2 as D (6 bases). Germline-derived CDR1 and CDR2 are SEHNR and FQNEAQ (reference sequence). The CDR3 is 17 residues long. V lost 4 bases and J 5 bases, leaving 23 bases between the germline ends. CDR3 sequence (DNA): TGTGCCAGCAGCTCACTAGCCGGGACTCTAAACAGGGAGACCCAGTACTTC. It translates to CASSSLAGTLNRETQYF.

This CDR3 reads CASGAAYGTGYTF. CDR3 DNA: TGTGCCTCAGGGGCCGCCTACGGGACGGGCTACACCTTC. The gene calls are TRBV28 and TRBJ1-2; tentative D call: TRBD1 (6 bases). V was trimmed by 11 bases and J by 8 bases, leaving 21 bases between them. Germline CDR1 reads MDHEN; CDR2 reads SYDVKM. The CDR3 sequence is 13 residues long.

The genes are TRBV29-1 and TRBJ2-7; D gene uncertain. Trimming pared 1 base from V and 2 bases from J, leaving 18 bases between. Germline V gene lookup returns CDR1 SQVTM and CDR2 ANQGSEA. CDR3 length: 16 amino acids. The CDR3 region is CSVEGRRSANTYEQYF. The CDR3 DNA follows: TGCAGCGTTGAAGGCCGGAGATCAGCGAACACCTACGAGCAGTACTTC.

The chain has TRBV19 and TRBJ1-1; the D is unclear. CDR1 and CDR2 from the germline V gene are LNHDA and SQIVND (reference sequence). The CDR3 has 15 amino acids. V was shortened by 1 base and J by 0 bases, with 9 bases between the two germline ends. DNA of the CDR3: TGTGCCAGTAGTATAGGGGCGAGCATGAACACTGAAGCTTTCTTT. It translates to CASSIGASMNTEAFF.

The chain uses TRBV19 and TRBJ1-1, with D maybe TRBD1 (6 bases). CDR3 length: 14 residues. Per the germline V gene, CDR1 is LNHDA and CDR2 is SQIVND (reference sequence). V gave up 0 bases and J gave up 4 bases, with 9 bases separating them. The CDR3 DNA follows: TGTGCCAGTAGTATAGAACAGGGTGTCACTGAAGCTTTCTTT. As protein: CASSIEQGVTEAFF.

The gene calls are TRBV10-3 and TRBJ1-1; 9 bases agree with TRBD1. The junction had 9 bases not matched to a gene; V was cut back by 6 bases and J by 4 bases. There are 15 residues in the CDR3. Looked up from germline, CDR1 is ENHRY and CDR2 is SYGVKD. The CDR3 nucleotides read TGTGCCATCAGCCCACAGGGGGCTAAGAGCACTGAAGCTTTCTTT. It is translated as CAISPQGAKSTEAFF.

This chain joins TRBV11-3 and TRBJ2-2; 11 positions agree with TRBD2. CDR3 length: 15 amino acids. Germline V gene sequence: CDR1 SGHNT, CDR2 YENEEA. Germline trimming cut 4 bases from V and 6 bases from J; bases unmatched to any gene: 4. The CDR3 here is CASSSLAGGAGELFF. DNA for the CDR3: TGTGCCAGCAGCTCGTTAGCGGGAGGGGCCGGGGAGCTGTTTTTT.

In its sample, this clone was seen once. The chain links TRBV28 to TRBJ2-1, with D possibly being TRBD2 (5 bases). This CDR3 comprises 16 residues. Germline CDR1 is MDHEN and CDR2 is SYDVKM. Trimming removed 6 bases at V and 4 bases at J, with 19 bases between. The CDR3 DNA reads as TGTGCCAGCAGCTCCCGAGTGAGGGCATGGTACAATGAGCAGTTCTTC. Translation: CASSSRVRAWYNEQFF.

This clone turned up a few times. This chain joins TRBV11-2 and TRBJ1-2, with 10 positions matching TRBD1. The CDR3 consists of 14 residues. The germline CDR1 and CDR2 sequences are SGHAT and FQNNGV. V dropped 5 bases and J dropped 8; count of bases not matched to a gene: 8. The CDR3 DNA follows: TGTGCCAGCAGCCAGGGACAGGGGCTGGCGGGCTACACCTTC. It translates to CASSQGQGLAGYTF.

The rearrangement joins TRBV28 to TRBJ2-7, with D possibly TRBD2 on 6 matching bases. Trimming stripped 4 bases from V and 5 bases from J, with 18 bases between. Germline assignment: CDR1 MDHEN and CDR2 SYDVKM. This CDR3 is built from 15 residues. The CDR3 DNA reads TGTGCCAGCAGTTCCAACCGGGACTTTCCCGACGAGCAGTACTTC. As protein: CASSSNRDFPDEQYF.

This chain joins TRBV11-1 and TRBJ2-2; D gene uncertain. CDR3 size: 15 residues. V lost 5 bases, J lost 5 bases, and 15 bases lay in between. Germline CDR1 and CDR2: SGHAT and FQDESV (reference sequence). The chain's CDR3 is CASSPKPELTGELFF. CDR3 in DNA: TGTGCCAGCAGCCCAAAGCCGGAGTTAACCGGGGAGCTGTTTTTT.

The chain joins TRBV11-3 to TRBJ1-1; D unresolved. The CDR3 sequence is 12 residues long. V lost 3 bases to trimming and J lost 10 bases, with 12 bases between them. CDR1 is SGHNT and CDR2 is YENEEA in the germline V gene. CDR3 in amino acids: CASSFEGDVAFF. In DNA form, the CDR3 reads TGTGCCAGCAGCTTCGAGGGCGACGTAGCTTTCTTT.

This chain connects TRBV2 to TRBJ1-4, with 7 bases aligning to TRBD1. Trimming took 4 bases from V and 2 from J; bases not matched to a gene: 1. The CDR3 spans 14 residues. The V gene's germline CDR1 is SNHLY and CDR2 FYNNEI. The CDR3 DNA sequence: TGTGCCAGCAGTGCACAGGGGACTAATGAAAAACTGTTTTTT. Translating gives CASSAQGTNEKLFF.

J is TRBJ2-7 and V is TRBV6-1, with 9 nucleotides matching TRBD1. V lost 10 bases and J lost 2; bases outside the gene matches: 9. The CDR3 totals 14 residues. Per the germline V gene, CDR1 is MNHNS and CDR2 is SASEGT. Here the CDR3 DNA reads TGTGCCACCCTGGACAGGGGAAGTCCCTACGAGCAGTACTTC. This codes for CATLDRGSPYEQYF.

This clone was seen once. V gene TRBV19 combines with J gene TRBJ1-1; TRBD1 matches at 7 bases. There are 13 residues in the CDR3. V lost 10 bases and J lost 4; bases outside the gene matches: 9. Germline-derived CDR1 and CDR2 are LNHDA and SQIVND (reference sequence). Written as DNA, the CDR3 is TGTGCCACCACGAGGAGGGGGCGCACTGAAGCTTTCTTT. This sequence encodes CATTRRGRTEAFF.

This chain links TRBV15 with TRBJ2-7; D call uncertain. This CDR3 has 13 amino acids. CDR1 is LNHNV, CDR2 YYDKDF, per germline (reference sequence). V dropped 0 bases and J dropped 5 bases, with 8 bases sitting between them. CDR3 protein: CATSRDPLNEQYF. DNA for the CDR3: TGTGCCACCAGCAGAGATCCTCTTAACGAGCAGTACTTC.

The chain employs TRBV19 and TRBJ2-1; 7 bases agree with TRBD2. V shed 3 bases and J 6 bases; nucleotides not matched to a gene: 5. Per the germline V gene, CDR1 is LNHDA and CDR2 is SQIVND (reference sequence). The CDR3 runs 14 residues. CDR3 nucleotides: TGTGCCAGTAGTATCTCTAGCGGTCCCAATGAGCAGTTCTTC. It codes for CASSISSGPNEQFF.

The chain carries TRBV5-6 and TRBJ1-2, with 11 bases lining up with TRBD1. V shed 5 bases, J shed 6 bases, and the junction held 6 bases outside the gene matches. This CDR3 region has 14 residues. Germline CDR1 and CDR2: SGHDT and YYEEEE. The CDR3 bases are TGTGCCAGCAGGACGGACAGGGGGCTAGATGGCTACACCTTC. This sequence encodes CASRTDRGLDGYTF. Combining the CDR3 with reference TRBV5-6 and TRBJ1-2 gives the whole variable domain DAGVTQSPTHLIKTRGQQVTLRCSPKSGHDTVSWYQQALGQGPQFIFQYYEEEERQRGNFPDRFSGHQFPNYSSELNVNALLLGDSALYLCASRTDRGLDGYTFGSGTRLTVV.

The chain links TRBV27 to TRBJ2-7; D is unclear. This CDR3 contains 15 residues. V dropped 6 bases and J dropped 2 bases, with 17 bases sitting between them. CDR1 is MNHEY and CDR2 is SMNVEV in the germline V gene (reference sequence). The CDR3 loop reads CASRYALESTYEQYF. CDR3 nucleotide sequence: TGTGCCAGCAGATATGCCCTGGAGTCCACCTACGAGCAGTACTTC.

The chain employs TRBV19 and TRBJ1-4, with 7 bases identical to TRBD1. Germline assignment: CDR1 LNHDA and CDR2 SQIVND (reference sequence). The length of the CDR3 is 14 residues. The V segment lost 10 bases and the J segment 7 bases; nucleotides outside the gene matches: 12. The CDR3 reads CATNLEQGSEKLFF. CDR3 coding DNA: TGTGCCACCAACCTGGAACAGGGGAGTGAAAAACTGTTTTTT.

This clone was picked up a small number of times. CDR3 in amino acids: CASLTGEYGYTF. As DNA, the CDR3 is TGTGCCAGCTTGACAGGAGAGTATGGCTACACCTTC. This chain uses TRBV6-1 with TRBJ1-2; a weak D match, TRBD1 (6 bases). The CDR3 contains 12 residues. V lost 8 bases, J lost 5 bases, and 12 bases lay in between. Germline V gives CDR1 MNHNS, CDR2 SASEGT.

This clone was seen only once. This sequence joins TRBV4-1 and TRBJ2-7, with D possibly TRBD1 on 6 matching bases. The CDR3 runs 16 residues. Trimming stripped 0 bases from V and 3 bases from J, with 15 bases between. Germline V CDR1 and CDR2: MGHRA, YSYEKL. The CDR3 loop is CASSQELFRGNYEQYF. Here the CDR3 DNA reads TGCGCCAGCAGCCAAGAGTTGTTCAGGGGAAACTACGAGCAGTACTTC.